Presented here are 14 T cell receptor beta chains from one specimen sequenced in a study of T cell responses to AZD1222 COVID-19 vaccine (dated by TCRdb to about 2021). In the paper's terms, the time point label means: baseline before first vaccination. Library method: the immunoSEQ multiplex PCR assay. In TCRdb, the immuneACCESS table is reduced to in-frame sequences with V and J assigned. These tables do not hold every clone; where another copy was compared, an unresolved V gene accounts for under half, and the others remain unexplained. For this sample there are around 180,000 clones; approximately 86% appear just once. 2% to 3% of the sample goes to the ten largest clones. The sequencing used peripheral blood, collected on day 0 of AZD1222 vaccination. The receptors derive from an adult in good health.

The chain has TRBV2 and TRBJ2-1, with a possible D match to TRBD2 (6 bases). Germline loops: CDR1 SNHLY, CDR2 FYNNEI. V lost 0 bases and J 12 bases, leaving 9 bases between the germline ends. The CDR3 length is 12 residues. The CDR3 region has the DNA TGTGCCAGCAGTGAAGCGCCCGGGAGGCAGTTCTTC. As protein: CASSEAPGRQFF.

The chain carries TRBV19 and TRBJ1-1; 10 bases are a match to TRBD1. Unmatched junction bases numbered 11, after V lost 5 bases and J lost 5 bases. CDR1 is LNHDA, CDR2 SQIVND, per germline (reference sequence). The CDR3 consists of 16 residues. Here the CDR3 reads CASSFDRDRGFTEAFF. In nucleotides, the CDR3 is TGTGCCAGTAGTTTCGACCGGGACAGGGGTTTTACTGAAGCTTTCTTT.

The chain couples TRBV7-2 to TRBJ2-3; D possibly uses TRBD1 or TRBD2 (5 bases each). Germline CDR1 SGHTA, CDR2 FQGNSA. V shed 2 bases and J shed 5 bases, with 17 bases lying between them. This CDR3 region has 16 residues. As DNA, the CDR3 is TGTGCCAGCAGCTTACCCCTGGGGGTCGGTATAGATACGCAGTATTTT. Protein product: CASSLPLGVGIDTQYF.

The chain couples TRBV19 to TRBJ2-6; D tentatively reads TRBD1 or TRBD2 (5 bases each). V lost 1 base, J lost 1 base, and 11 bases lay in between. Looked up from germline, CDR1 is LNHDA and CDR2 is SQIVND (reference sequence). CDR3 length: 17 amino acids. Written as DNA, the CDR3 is TGTGCCAGTAGTATAGGATCCGGGGCGTCTGGGGCCAACGTCCTGACTTTC. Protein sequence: CASSIGSGASGANVLTF.

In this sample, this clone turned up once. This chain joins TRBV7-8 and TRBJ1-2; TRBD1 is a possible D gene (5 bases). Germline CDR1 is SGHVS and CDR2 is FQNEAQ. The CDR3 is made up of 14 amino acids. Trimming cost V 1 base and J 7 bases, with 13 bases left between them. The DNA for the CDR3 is TGTGCCAGCAGCTTAGTGACAGCCACTGGTGGCTACACCTTC. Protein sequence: CASSLVTATGGYTF.

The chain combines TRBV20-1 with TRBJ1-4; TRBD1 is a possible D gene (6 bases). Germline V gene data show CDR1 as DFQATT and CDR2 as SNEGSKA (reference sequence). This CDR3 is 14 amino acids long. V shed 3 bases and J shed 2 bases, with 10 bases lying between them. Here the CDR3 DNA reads TGCAGTGCTAGTATGGGGGGCACTAATGAAAAACTGTTTTTT. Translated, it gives CSASMGGTNEKLFF.

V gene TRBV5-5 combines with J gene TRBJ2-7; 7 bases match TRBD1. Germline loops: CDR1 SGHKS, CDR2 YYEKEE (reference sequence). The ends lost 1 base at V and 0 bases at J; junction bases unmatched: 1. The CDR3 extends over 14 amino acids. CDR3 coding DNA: TGTGCCAGCAGCTTGTGGGACAGCTCCTACGAGCAGTACTTC. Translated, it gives CASSLWDSSYEQYF.

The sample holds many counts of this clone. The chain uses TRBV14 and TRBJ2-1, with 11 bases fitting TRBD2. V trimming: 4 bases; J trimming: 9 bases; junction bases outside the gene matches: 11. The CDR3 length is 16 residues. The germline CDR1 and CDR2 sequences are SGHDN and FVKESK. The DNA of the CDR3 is TGTGCCAGCAGCCGCCTTAGCGGGAGGGCGGATAGTGAGCAGTTCTTC. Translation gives CASSRLSGRADSEQFF.

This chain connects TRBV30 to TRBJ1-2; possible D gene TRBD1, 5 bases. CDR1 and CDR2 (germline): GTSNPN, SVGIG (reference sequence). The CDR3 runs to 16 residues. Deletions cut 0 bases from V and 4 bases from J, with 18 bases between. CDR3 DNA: TGTGCCTGGAGTGTACCTTCCGAAGGGGCCTTCTATGGCTACACCTTC. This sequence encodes CAWSVPSEGAFYGYTF.

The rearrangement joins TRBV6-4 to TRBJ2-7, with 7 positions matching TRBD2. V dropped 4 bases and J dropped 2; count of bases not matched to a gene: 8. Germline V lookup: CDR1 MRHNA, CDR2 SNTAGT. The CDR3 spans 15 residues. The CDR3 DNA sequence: TGTGCCAGCAGTGTCATCGGCGGGAGCGCCTACGAGCAGTACTTC. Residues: CASSVIGGSAYEQYF.

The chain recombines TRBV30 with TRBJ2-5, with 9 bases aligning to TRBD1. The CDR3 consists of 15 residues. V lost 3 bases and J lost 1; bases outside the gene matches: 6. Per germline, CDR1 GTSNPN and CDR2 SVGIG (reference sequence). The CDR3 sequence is CAWRWTGVPQETQYF. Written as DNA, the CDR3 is TGTGCCTGGAGATGGACAGGGGTACCCCAAGAGACCCAGTACTTC.

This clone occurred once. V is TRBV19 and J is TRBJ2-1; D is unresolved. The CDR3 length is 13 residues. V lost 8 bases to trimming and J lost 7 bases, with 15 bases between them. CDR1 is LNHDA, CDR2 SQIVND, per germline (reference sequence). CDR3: CASGWAGDNEQFF. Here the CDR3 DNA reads TGTGCCAGTGGCTGGGCCGGAGATAATGAGCAGTTCTTC.

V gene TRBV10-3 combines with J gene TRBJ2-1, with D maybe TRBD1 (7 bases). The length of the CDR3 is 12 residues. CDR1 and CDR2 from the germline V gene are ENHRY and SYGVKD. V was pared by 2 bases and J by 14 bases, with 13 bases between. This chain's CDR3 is CAISEAGGGEFF. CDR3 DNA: TGTGCCATCAGTGAGGCAGGAGGGGGCGAGTTCTTC.

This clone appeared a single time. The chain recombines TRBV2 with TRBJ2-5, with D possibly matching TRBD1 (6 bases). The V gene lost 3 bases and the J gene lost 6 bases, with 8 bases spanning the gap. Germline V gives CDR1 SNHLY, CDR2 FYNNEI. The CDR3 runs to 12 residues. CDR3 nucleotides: TGTGCCAGCAGTGATTGGGGGCAGACCCAGTACTTC. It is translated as CASSDWGQTQYF.